This T cell receptor (beta chain) was retrieved from a study of blood T cell repertoires in COVID-19. Overall study: T cells, B-cell-depleted T cells, or PBMCs supplied cDNA or gDNA.

This clone showed up just once. How the authors handled the data: Reference gene primer amplification gave nucleated cell count estimates. Some clones are missing from TCRdb's copy, which holds only in-frame ones; the method was immunoSEQ multiplex PCR. That table gives V, J and clone size, and the DNA gave D and trimming. This repertoire shows about 75,000 clones, around 90% found once; its top ten account for 2.5%. CDR3 length: 14 amino acids. V lost 3 bases and J 5 bases, leaving 13 bases between the germline ends. CDR1 and CDR2 from the germline V gene are SNHLY and FYNNEI. The chain recombines TRBV2 with TRBJ1-1; the D gene is possibly TRBD1 (5 bases). The sample was peripheral blood. The TCR comes from a human donor in a cohort sampled during active COVID-19. The CDR3 spells CASSDGTGKTEAFF. CDR3 nucleotides: TGTGCCAGCAGTGATGGGACTGGGAAGACTGAAGCTTTCTTT.